A few counts support the clone carrying this T cell receptor beta chain. Its antigen is not known. The data originate from a study of cytomegalovirus exposure and HLA in healthy donors. Study outcomes and limitations: Later analysis suggested links between common viral pathogens and several top significant clusters. Later findings reportedly placed an Asian-associated ancestry cluster below the approximately 670-donor mean for N-insertions. Other equally common chains were less clonally expanded than HLA-associated TCR beta chains, a later analysis showed.

The PCR had 60 Vbeta and 13 Jbeta primers. Data came from immunoSEQ multiplex PCR; TCRdb stores just in-frame clones and leaves some out. The sample lists approximately 110,000 clones; about 16% were seen once. CDR1 and CDR2 from the germline V gene are SQVTM and ANQGSEA. CDR3 length: 15 residues. V gave up 6 bases and J gave up 1 base, with 18 bases separating them. The material sequenced was PBMCs. The receptor's source is a female donor in good health and CMV-seronegative. This sequence joins TRBV29-1 and TRBJ1-1; possible D gene TRBD1, 5 bases. CDR3 DNA sequence: TGCAGCGTCCCCTCGGCCCAGGGTTCGAACACTGAAGCTTTCTTT. Translating gives CSVPSAQGSNTEAFF.